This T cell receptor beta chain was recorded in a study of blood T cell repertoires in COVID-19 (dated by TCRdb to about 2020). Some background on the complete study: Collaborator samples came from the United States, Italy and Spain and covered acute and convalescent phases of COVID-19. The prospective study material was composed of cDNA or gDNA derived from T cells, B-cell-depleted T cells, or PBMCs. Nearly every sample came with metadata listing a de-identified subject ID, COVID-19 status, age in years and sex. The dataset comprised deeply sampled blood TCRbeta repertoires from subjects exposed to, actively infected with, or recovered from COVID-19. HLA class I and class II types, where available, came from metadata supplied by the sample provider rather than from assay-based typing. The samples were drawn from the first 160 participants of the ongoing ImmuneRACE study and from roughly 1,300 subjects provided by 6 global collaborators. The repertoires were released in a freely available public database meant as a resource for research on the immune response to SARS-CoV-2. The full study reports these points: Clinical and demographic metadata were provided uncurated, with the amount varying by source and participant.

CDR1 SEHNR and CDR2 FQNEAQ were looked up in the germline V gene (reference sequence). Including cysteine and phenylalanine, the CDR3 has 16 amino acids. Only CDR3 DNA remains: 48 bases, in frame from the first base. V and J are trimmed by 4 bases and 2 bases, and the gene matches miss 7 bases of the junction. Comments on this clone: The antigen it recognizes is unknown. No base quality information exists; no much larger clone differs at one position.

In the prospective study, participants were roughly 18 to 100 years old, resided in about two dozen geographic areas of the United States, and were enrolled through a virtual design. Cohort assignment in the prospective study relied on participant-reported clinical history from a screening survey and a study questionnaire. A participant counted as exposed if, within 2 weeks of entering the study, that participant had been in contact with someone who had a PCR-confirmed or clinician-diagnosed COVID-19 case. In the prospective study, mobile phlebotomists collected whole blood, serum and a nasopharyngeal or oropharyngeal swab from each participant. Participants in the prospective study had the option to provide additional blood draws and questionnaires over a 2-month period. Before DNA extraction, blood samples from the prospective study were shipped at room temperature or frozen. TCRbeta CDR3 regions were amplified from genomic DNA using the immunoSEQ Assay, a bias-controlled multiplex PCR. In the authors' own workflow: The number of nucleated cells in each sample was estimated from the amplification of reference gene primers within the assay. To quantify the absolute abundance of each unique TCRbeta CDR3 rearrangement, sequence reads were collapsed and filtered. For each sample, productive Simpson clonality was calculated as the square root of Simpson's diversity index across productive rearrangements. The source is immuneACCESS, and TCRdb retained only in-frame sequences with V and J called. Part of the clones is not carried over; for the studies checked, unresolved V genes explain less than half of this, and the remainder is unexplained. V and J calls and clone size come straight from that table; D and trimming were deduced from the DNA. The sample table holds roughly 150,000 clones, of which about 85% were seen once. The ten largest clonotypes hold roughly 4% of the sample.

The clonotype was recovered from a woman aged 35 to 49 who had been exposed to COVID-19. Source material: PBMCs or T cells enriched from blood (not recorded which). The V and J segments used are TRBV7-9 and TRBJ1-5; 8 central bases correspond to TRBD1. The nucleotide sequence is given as TGTGCCAGCAGCTCTGAAGGACAGGGAGGCAATCAGCCCCAGCATTTT. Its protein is CASSSEGQGGNQPQHF.